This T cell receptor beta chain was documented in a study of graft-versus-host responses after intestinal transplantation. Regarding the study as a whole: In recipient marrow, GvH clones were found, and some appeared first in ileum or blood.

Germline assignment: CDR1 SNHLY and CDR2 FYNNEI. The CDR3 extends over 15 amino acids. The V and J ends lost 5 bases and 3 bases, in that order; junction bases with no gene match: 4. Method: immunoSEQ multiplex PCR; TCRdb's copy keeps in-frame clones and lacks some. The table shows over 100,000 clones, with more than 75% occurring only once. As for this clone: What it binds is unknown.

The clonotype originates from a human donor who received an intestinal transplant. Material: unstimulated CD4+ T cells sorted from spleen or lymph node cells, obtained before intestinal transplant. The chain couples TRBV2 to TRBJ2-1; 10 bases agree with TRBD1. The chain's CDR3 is CASSIRTGGYNEQFF. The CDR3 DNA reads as TGTGCCAGCAGTATCAGGACAGGGGGCTACAATGAGCAGTTCTTC.